This T cell receptor beta chain comes out of a study of T cell repertoires in ileal Crohn's disease. Study information: Surgery for a complication: stricturing in 61%, penetrating in 39%. Thiopurines (around 11) or anti-TNF agents (roughly 17) were given postoperatively to about half.

This CDR3 spans 11 amino acids. The protocol was immunoSEQ multiplex PCR, while the TCRdb copy is restricted to in-frame clones and leaves out a portion. The data hold about 2,400 clones, with roughly 77% observed a single time. The receptor's source is an adult with Crohn's disease. The genes are TRBV21-1 and TRBJ2-7; no check of the table's D call, TRBD1, against the DNA was made. TRBV21-1 constitutes a pseudogene. The material sequenced was ileal tissue. In nucleotides, the CDR3 is TGTGCCAGCACCGCAGGATACGAGCAGTACGTC. It is translated as CASTAGYEQYV.